The clone carrying this TCR beta chain was seen a single time. What it binds is not known. Generated by immunoSEQ multiplex PCR, the TCRdb table keeps only in-frame clones and is missing some. The sample records tens of thousands of clones, under 95% being singletons. The data stem from a study of siplizumab effects on memory and regulatory T cells. General study points: Assignment to unstimulated subsets succeeded for only a minor fraction of the alloreactive clones. The apparent diversity of naive T cells exceeded that of memory cells, and naive T cells seemed to make a major contribution to the alloresponse. Roughly 75-97% of proliferating CD4+ or CD8+ clones lacked a naive or memory phenotype that could be assigned.

Germline CDR1 reads SGHTS; CDR2 reads YDEGEE. This CDR3 is built from 15 residues. With 2 bases clipped from V and 5 bases from J, the junction kept 9 bases outside the gene matches. This receptor was obtained from a human donor in good health. Specimen: CD8+ T cells sorted from blood. J is TRBJ2-7 and V is TRBV5-8; 8 bases agree with TRBD2. In DNA, the CDR3 is TGTGCCAGCAGCTTTTTAGCGGGGAGGATCGACGAGCAGTACTTC. It is translated as CASSFLAGRIDEQYF.